The rows below give T cell receptor beta chains drawn from one sample of a study of cytotoxic CD8 clonotypes in ibrutinib-treated CLL. Libraries were prepared by immunoSEQ multiplex PCR; TCRdb keeps only in-frame clonotypes and omits some of them. Among 300,000 or so clones listed, around 66% were seen once. The sequencing used PBMCs, collected after 36 months of ibrutinib treatment. These receptors came from a human donor with chronic lymphocytic leukemia. The CDR3 runs from the conserved cysteine through the conserved F or W. Fields, in order: V gene, D gene, clone size, J gene, CDR3 protein, CDR3 DNA. D genes are given only for firm matches. Rows may omit the clone size; those that give it use once, few, many or a size class.

V gene: TRBV7-9; D gene: TRBD1; clone size: -; J gene: TRBJ2-7; CDR3 protein: CASSLPTTGTYEQYF; CDR3 DNA: TGTGCCAGCAGCTTACCCACGACAGGGACCTACGAGCAGTACTTC
V gene: TRBV6-1; D gene: -; clone size: few; J gene: TRBJ1-6; CDR3 protein: CASSGGLPLHF; CDR3 DNA: TGTGCCAGCAGTGGGGGGCTGCCCCTCCACTTT
V gene: TRBV4-3; D gene: -; clone size: -; J gene: TRBJ2-7; CDR3 protein: CASSQDLLDAYEQYF; CDR3 DNA: TGCGCCAGCAGCCAAGATCTTCTAGACGCCTACGAGCAGTACTTC
V gene: TRBV7-6; D gene: -; clone size: few; J gene: TRBJ2-2; CDR3 protein: CASRSGAGELFF; CDR3 DNA: TGTGCCAGCAGATCGGGCGCCGGGGAGCTGTTTTTT
V gene: TRBV28; D gene: -; clone size: -; J gene: TRBJ1-2; CDR3 protein: CASSLWLYYGYTF; CDR3 DNA: TGTGCCAGCAGTTTATGGCTTTACTATGGCTACACCTTC
V gene: TRBV15; D gene: -; clone size: -; J gene: TRBJ1-1; CDR3 protein: CATSTRGTVNTEAFF; CDR3 DNA: TGTGCCACCAGCACCAGAGGGACGGTCAACACTGAAGCTTTCTTT
V gene: TRBV23-1; D gene: -; clone size: once; J gene: TRBJ2-1; CDR3 protein: CASSPHRSSYNEQFF; CDR3 DNA: TGCGCCAGCAGTCCCCACAGGAGCTCCTACAATGAGCAGTTCTTC
V gene: TRBV28; D gene: TRBD1; clone size: few; J gene: TRBJ2-7; CDR3 protein: CASSFQGAGYEQYF; CDR3 DNA: TGTGCCAGCAGTTTCCAGGGGGCGGGTTACGAGCAGTACTTC
V gene: TRBV7-3; D gene: -; clone size: -; J gene: TRBJ2-3; CDR3 protein: CASSSRRNTNTDTQYF; CDR3 DNA: TGTGCCAGCAGCTCCCGGCGAAACACGAACACAGATACGCAGTATTTT
V gene: TRBV5-1; D gene: TRBD2; clone size: few; J gene: TRBJ2-3; CDR3 protein: CASSLILAGVADTQYF; CDR3 DNA: TGCGCCAGCAGCTTGATACTAGCGGGGGTGGCAGATACGCAGTATTTT
V gene: TRBV7-2; D gene: -; clone size: -; J gene: TRBJ2-4; CDR3 protein: CASSLAGVSDSLLF; CDR3 DNA: TGTGCCAGCAGCTTAGCCGGCGTTTCGGACAGCCTACTCTTC
V gene: TRBV19; D gene: -; clone size: few; J gene: TRBJ2-7; CDR3 protein: CASSIDRLGLREQYF; CDR3 DNA: TGTGCCAGTAGTATAGACCGCCTCGGTCTCCGCGAGCAGTACTTC
V gene: TRBV19; D gene: -; clone size: -; J gene: TRBJ2-3; CDR3 protein: CASSIVAGSFTDTQYF; CDR3 DNA: TGTGCCAGTAGTATAGTCGCGGGAAGCTTCACAGATACGCAGTATTTT
V gene: TRBV4-2; D gene: -; clone size: few; J gene: TRBJ1-4; CDR3 protein: CASSQAGGNLEKLFF; CDR3 DNA: TGTGCCAGCAGCCAGGCAGGCGGAAACCTTGAAAAACTGTTTTTT
V gene: TRBV25-1; D gene: -; clone size: -; J gene: TRBJ1-1; CDR3 protein: CASSEYGLTNTEAFF; CDR3 DNA: TGTGCCAGCAGTGAATACGGACTTACGAACACTGAAGCTTTCTTT
V gene: TRBV29-1; D gene: -; clone size: few; J gene: TRBJ2-7; CDR3 protein: CSVCQGSLYEQYF; CDR3 DNA: TGCAGCGTTTGCCAGGGGTCCTTGTACGAGCAGTACTTC
V gene: TRBV9; D gene: -; clone size: few; J gene: TRBJ1-2; CDR3 protein: CASSANRDTLNYGYTF; CDR3 DNA: TGTGCCAGCAGCGCCAACCGGGACACACTTAACTATGGCTACACCTTC
V gene: TRBV2; D gene: -; clone size: -; J gene: TRBJ2-3; CDR3 protein: CASSEPTGLTDTQYF; CDR3 DNA: TGTGCCAGCAGTGAACCAACAGGGCTCACAGATACGCAGTATTTT
V gene: TRBV9; D gene: -; clone size: once; J gene: TRBJ1-6; CDR3 protein: CASSVGGSSYNSPLHF; CDR3 DNA: TGTGCCAGCAGCGTAGGGGGAAGCTCCTATAATTCACCCCTCCACTTT
V gene: TRBV6-5; D gene: -; clone size: -; J gene: TRBJ1-2; CDR3 protein: CATRGADRANYGYTF; CDR3 DNA: TGTGCCACACGGGGGGCGGACCGAGCTAACTATGGCTACACCTTC
V gene: TRBV7-2; D gene: -; clone size: -; J gene: TRBJ1-3; CDR3 protein: CASSYWSAGSGNTIYF; CDR3 DNA: TGTGCCAGCAGCTATTGGTCTGCTGGTTCTGGAAACACCATATATTTT
V gene: TRBV11-2; D gene: -; clone size: few; J gene: TRBJ1-2; CDR3 protein: CASSLSTDYGYTF; CDR3 DNA: TGTGCCAGCAGCTTGTCCACTGACTATGGCTACACCTTC
V gene: TRBV19; D gene: TRBD1; clone size: -; J gene: TRBJ1-2; CDR3 protein: CASSFRSYRGNYGYTF; CDR3 DNA: TGTGCCAGTAGTTTCCGATCGTACAGGGGTAACTATGGCTACACCTTC
V gene: TRBV27; D gene: TRBD2; clone size: -; J gene: TRBJ2-7; CDR3 protein: CASSYRLAGPYEQYF; CDR3 DNA: TGTGCCAGCAGCTATCGACTAGCGGGGCCCTACGAGCAGTACTTC
V gene: TRBV19; D gene: -; clone size: few; J gene: TRBJ1-1; CDR3 protein: CASSGPGSEAFF; CDR3 DNA: TGTGCCAGTAGTGGGCCCGGGAGTGAAGCTTTCTTT
V gene: TRBV6-5; D gene: -; clone size: -; J gene: TRBJ2-5; CDR3 protein: CASSYSIGSEETQYF; CDR3 DNA: TGTGCCAGCAGTTACTCGATCGGGAGTGAGGAGACCCAGTACTTC
V gene: TRBV4-1; D gene: -; clone size: few; J gene: TRBJ2-2; CDR3 protein: CASSPEPTNTGELFF; CDR3 DNA: TGCGCCAGCAGCCCCGAGCCTACGAACACCGGGGAGCTGTTTTTT
V gene: TRBV6-1; D gene: -; clone size: -; J gene: TRBJ2-7; CDR3 protein: CASSEGIRGRTYEQYF; CDR3 DNA: TGTGCCAGCAGTGAAGGGATCAGGGGAAGGACCTACGAGCAGTACTTC
V gene: TRBV4-1; D gene: -; clone size: -; J gene: TRBJ2-2; CDR3 protein: CASSHAFGGRNGELFF; CDR3 DNA: TGCGCCAGCAGCCACGCCTTCGGGGGGCGCAACGGGGAGCTGTTTTTT
V gene: TRBV11-3; D gene: TRBD2; clone size: -; J gene: TRBJ2-1; CDR3 protein: CASSSRLTAGGPGEQFF; CDR3 DNA: TGTGCCAGCAGCTCAAGACTAACAGCGGGAGGGCCGGGTGAGCAGTTCTTC
V gene: TRBV29-1; D gene: TRBD1; clone size: few; J gene: TRBJ1-4; CDR3 protein: CTAGGLKLFF; CDR3 DNA: TGCACGGCAGGGGGGCTCAAACTGTTTTTT